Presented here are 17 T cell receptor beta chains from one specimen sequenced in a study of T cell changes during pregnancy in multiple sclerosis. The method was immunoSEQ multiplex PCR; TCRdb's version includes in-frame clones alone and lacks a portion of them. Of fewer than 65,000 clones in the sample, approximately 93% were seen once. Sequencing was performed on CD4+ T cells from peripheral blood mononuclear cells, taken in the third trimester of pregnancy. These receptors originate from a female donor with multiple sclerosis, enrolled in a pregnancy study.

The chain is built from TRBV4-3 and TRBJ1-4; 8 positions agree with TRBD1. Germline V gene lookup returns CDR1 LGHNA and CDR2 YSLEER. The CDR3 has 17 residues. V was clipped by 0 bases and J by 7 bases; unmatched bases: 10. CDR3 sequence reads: CASSQDPRTGWTEKLFF. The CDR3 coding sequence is TGCGCCAGCAGCCAAGATCCCCGGACAGGGTGGACTGAAAAACTGTTTTTT.

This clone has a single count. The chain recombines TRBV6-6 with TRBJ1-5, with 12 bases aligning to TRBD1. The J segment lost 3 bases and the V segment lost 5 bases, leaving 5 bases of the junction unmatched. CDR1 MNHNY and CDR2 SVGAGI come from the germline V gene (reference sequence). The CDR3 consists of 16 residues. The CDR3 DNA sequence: TGTGCCAGCAGTCCGGGACAGGGGGCTCTCAATCAGCCCCAGCATTTT. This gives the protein CASSPGQGALNQPQHF.

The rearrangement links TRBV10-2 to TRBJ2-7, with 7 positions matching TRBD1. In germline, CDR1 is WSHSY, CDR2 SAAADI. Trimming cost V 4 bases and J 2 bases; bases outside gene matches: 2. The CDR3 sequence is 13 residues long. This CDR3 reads CASSGQGTYEQYF. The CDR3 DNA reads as TGCGCCAGCAGTGGACAGGGCACCTACGAGCAGTACTTC.

The CDR3 DNA follows: TGTGCCAGCAGCGTTGGTCTAGCGGGGGAGACCCAGTACTTC. It specifies CASSVGLAGETQYF. This chain uses TRBV9 with TRBJ2-5; TRBD2 aligns across 9 bases. Germline-derived CDR1 and CDR2 are SGDLS and YYNGEE. This CDR3 spans 14 amino acids. V was clipped by 2 bases and J by 5 bases; unmatched bases: 4.

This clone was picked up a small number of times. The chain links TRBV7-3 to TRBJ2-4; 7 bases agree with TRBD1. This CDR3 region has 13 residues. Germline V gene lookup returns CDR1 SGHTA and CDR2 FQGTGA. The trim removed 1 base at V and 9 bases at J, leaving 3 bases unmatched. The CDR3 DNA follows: TGTGCCAGCAGCTTAATAGGGGGCGGCATTCAGTACTTC. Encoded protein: CASSLIGGGIQYF.

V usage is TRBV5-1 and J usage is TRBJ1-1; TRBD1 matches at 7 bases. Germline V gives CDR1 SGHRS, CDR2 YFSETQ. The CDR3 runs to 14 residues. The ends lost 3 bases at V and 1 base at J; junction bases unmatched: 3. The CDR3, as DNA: TGCGCCAGCAGCTCGGGACAGTCGAACACTGAAGCTTTCTTT. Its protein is CASSSGQSNTEAFF.

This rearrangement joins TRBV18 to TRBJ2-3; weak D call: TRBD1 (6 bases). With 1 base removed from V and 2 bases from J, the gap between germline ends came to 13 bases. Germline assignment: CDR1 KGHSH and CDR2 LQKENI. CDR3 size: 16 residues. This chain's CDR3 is CASSPRTVSSTDTQYF. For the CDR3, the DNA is TGTGCCAGCTCACCACGGACAGTCTCATCCACAGATACGCAGTATTTT.

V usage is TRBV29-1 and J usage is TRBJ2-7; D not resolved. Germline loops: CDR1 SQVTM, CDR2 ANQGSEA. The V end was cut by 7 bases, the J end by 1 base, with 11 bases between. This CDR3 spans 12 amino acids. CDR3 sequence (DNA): TGCAGCGCCCTAGTGAGTTCCTACGAGCAGTACTTC. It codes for CSALVSSYEQYF.

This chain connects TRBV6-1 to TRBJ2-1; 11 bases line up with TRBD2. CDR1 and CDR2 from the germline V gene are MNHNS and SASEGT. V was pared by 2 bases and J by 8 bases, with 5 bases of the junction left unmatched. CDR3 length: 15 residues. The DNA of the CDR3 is TGTGCCAGCAGTGAAACTAGCGGGAGTATCGATGAGCAGTTCTTC. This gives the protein CASSETSGSIDEQFF.

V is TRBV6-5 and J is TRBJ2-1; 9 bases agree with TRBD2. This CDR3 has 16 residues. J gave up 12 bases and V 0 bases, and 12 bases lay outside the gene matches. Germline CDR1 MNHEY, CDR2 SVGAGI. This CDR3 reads CASSYSWSGGPKRQFF. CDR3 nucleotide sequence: TGTGCCAGCAGTTACTCCTGGAGCGGGGGGCCGAAAAGGCAGTTCTTC.

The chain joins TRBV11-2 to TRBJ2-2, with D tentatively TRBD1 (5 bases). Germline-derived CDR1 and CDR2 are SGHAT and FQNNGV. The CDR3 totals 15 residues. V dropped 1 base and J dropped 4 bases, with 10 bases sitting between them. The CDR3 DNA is TGTGCCAGCAGCTTAGGGGGCGGAGTCACCGGGGAGCTGTTTTTT. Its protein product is CASSLGGGVTGELFF.

The CDR3: CASSEGGVRGGYTF. The CDR3 nucleotides read TGTGCCAGCAGTGAAGGGGGGGTTCGTGGTGGCTACACCTTC. The V call is TRBV6-1, the J call TRBJ1-2; tentative D call: TRBD1 (5 bases). This CDR3 is built from 14 residues. Germline CDR1 reads MNHNS; CDR2 reads SASEGT. Trimming pared 1 base from V and 7 bases from J, leaving 13 bases between.

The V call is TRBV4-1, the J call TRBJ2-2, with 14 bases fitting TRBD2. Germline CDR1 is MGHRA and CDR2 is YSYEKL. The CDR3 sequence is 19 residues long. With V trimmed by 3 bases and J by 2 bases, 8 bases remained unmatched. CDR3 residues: CASSHDPGLAGANTGELFF. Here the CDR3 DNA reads TGCGCCAGCAGCCACGATCCGGGACTAGCGGGAGCTAACACCGGGGAGCTGTTTTTT.

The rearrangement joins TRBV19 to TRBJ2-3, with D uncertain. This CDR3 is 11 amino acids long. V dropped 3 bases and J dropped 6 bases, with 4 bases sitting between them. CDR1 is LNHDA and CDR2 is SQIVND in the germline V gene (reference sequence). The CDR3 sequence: CASSMRDTQYF. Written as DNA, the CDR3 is TGTGCCAGTAGTATGCGGGATACGCAGTATTTT.

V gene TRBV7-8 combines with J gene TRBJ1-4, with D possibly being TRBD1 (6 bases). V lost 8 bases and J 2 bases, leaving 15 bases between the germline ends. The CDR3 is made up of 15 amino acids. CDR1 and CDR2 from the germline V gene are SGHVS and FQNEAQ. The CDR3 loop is CASHGGTGTNEKLFF. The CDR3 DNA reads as TGTGCCAGCCACGGCGGCACAGGGACTAATGAAAAACTGTTTTTT.

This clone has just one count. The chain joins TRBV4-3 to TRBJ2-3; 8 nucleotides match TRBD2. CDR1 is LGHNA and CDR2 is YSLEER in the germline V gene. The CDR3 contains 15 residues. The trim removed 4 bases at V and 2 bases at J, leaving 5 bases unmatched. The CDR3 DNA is TGCGCCAGCAGCCGTCAGACTAGCGTCACAGATACGCAGTATTTT. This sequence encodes CASSRQTSVTDTQYF.

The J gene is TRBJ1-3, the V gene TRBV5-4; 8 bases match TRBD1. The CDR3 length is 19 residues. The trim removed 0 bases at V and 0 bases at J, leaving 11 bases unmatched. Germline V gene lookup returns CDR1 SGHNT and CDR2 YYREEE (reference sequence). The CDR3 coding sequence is TGTGCCAGCAGCTTGGGCAGGGGGCTTCTCCGAGACTCTGGAAACACCATATATTTT. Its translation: CASSLGRGLLRDSGNTIYF. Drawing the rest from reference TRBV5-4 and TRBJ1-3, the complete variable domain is ETGVTQSPTHLIKTRGQQVTLRCSSQSGHNTVSWYQQALGQGPQFIFQYYREEENGRGNFPPRFSGLQFPNYSSELNVNALELDDSALYLCASSLGRGLLRDSGNTIYFGEGSWLTVV.